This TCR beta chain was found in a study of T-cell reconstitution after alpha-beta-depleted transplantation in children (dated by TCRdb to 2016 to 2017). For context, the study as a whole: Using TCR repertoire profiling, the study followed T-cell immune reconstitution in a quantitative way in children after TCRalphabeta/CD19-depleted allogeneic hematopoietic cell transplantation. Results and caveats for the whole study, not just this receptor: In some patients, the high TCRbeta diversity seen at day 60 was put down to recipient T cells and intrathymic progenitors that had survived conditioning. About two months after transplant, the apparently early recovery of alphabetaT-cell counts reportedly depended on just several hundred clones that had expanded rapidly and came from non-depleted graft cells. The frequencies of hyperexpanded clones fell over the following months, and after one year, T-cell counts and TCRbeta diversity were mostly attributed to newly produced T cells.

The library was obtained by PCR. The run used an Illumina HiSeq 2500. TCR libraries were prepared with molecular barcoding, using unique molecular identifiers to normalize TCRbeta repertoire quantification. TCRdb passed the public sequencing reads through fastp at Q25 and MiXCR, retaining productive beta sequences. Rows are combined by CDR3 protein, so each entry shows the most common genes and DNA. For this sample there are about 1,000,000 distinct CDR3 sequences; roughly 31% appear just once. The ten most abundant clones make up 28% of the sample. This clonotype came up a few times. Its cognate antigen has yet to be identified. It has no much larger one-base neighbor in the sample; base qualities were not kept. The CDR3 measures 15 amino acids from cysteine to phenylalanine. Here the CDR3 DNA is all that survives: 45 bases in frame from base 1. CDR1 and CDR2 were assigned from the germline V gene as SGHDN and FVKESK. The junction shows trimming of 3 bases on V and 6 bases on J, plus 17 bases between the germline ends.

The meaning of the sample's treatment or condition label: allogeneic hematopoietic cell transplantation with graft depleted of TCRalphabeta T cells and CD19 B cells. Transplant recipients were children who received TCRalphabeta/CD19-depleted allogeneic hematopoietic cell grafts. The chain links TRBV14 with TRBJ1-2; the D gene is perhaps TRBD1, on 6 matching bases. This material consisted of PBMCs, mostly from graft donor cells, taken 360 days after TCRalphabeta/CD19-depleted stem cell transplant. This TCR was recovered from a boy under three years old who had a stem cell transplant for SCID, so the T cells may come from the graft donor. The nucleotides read TGTGCCAGCAGCCAGGACTACAGGGTGCTGCATGGCTACACCTTC. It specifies CASSQDYRVLHGYTF. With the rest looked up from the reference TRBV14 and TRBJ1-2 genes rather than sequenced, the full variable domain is EAGVTQFPSHSVIEKGQTVTLRCDPISGHDNLYWYRRVMGKEIKFLLHFVKESKQDESGMPNNRFLAERTGGTYSTLKVQPAELEDSGVYFCASSQDYRVLHGYTFGSGTRLTVV.